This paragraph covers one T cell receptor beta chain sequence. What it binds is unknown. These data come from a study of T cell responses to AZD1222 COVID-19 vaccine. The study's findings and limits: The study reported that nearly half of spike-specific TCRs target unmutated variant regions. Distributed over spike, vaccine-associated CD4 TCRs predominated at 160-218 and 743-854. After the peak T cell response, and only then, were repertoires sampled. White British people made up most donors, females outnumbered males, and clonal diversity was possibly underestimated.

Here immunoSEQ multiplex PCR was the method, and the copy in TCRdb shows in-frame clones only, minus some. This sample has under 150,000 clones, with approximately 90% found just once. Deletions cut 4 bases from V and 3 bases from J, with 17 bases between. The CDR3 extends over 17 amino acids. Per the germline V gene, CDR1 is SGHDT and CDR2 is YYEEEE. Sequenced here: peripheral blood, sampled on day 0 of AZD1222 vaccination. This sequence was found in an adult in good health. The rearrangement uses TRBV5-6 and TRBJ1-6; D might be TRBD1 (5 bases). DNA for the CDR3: TGTGCCAGCAGCCCCCGGAGTGGGGGTGACTATAATTCACCCCTCCACTTT. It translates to CASSPRSGGDYNSPLHF. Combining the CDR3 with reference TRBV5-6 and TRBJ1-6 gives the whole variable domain DAGVTQSPTHLIKTRGQQVTLRCSPKSGHDTVSWYQQALGQGPQFIFQYYEEEERQRGNFPDRFSGHQFPNYSSELNVNALLLGDSALYLCASSPRSGGDYNSPLHFGNGTRLTVT.